This TCR beta chain appears in the sequencing data of a study of PD-L1 blockade in urothelial cancer (dated by TCRdb to 2016 to 2017). For the study in its entirety: Therapy was started at some point between 2013 and 2015 for all patients, and atezolizumab 1,200 mg was administered intravenously every 3 weeks. Patients had an ECOG performance status of 0 or 1 and had received between 0 and 3 prior chemotherapy regimens. Durable clinical benefit was achieved by nine patients but not by the remaining 20. About 85% of the 29 patients were males with bladder-origin urothelial cancer, and about 65% of the roughly 30 reported a prior smoking history. In the same patients, whole exome sequencing and RNA sequencing of pretreatment tumors were performed in addition to TCR sequencing. Blood samples gave a median of approximately 150,000 T cells and under 85,000 unique TCRs, with a median clonality of about 0.078. Twenty-nine patients had pretreatment blood TCR-seq, about 25 had at least one posttreatment blood collection, and about 25 had tumor TCR-seq. An exploratory multi-omic analysis was conducted of the somatic, immune and clinical correlates of response to PD-L1 blockade with atezolizumab in urothelial cancer. Durable clinical benefit was defined as a progression-free survival longer than 6 months, and TCR features were additionally tested against progression-free survival and overall survival. Blood samples were analyzed at 3 weeks after treatment start (second dose) and at 6 weeks after treatment start. Pretreatment tumor samples, along with matched peripheral blood serially collected before and after atezolizumab treatment, were subjected to TCR sequencing. The full study reports these points: Because of the small sample size (n ≈ 30) and the many exploratory analyses performed, the results are intended to be regarded as hypothesis-generating. A pretreatment peripheral blood TCR clonality below the median was linked to improved progression-free and overall survival. Among patients with durable benefit, tumor-associated TCR clones showed greater expansion in peripheral blood 3 weeks after treatment started (n = 22, p = 0.022).

To estimate absolute template abundance from read counts, synthetic TCR analog templates were spiked into each PCR. The immunoSEQ assay was used to amplify TCRbeta CDR3 regions from genomic DNA with bias-controlled V and J gene primers. Rearranged TCRbeta segments were sequenced at approximately 20X coverage. The study's own analysis went as follows. Clustering was used to correct sequencing errors, and CDR3s were annotated against IMGT to assign V, D and J genes. Only productive TCRbeta rearrangements were used in downstream analyses, excluding out-of-frame or stop-codon sequences. Clonality was computed as one minus Shannon entropy normalized by the log of the number of unique productive sequences. Clones differing between time points or between blood and tumor were identified by Fisher's exact test with Benjamini-Hochberg correction at adjusted p below 0.01. TCRdb took this table from immuneACCESS and kept in-frame rearrangements with V and J called. Such tables lack part of the clones; where checked against another copy, unresolved V genes explain under half of the gap, and the rest is unexplained. That table is the source of V, J and clone size, and D and trimming were worked out from the DNA. This sample is represented by 58,000 or so clones; 86% of them were singletons. 2.9% of the sample is in the top ten clones.

The cohort comprised around 30 patients with locally advanced or metastatic urothelial carcinoma treated at Memorial Sloan Kettering on a trial protocol. Peripheral blood mononuclear cells were collected from each patient pretreatment and during treatment, giving between 1 and 8 total time points per patient. The Qiagen DNeasy Blood extraction kit was used to purify genomic DNA from total PBMCs and tumor samples. PBMCs were collected pretreatment and during treatment, and were isolated and stored as previously described. In the case of this clone: Its recognized antigen is unknown. No much larger clone exists at a distance of one base, and base qualities are not known.

The CDR3 measures 16 amino acids from cysteine to phenylalanine. The entry retains the CDR3 DNA only, 48 bases that are in frame from base 1. V loses 0 bases, J loses 4 bases, and the germline ends lie 15 bases apart. Looking up the germline V gene yields CDR1 SGHVS and CDR2 FQNEAQ. The receptor's source is a man aged 50 or older with urothelial cancer. Here the chain combines TRBV7-8 and TRBJ2-5, and perhaps TRBD2 as D gene, on 6 matching bases. This material consisted of PBMCs, taken around atezolizumab (anti-PD-L1) treatment. The CDR3 region reads CASSLAGLMDPETQYF. The sequenced DNA: TGTGCCAGCAGCTTAGCGGGACTCATGGACCCAGAGACCCAGTACTTC. With all but the CDR3 taken from the reference TRBV7-8 and TRBJ2-5 genes, the full variable domain is: GAGVSQSPRYKVAKRGQDVALRCDPISGHVSLFWYQQALGQGPEFLTYFQNEAQLDKSGLPSDRFFAERPEGSVSTLKIQRTQQEDSAVYLCASSLAGLMDPETQYFGPGTRLLVL.